A single sample is the source of the 30 T cell receptor beta chains below, sequenced in a study of beta chain features in type 1 diabetes. Study findings and constraints: Among patients with Type 1 diabetes, TCRB CDR3s were moderately but significantly shorter in every one of the four CD4+ subsets.

Isolated RNA was reverse transcribed in full, so expressed TCRB transcripts were sequenced. Sequenced by immunoSEQ multiplex PCR; TCRdb stores in-frame clones only, minus some. The table includes some 120,000 clones, 15% to 20% detected once. These TCRs' antigens remain unknown. Sequencing input: central memory CD4+ T cells from blood. The receptors stem from a man aged 18 to 35 with type 1 diabetes.

This clone was detected only a few times. V usage is TRBV4-1 and J usage is TRBJ2-5, with 7 nucleotides matching TRBD2. This CDR3 is built from 15 residues. CDR1 is MGHRA, CDR2 YSYEKL, per germline. Trimming cost V 0 bases and J 5 bases; bases outside gene matches: 6. The CDR3: CASSQDGRAMETQYF. CDR3 nucleotides: TGCGCCAGCAGCCAAGATGGGAGGGCCATGGAGACCCAGTACTTC.

This clone appeared a few times. The rearrangement links TRBV9 to TRBJ2-7; D is ambiguous. V lost 4 bases, J lost 3 bases, and 5 bases lay in between. Looked up from germline, CDR1 is SGDLS and CDR2 is YYNGEE. This CDR3 contains 11 residues. The CDR3 DNA is TGTGCCAGCAGCCCCGGCTACGAGCAGTACTTC. As protein: CASSPGYEQYF.

This clone has a handful of counts. This rearrangement joins TRBV6-6 to TRBJ1-5, with 7 bases identical to TRBD1. The CDR3 is made up of 15 amino acids. V dropped 6 bases and J dropped 4; count of bases not matched to a gene: 9. Germline CDR1 reads MNHNY; CDR2 reads SVGAGI (reference sequence). CDR3 in DNA: TGTGCCAGCAGCCAAAACAGGGGAGGTAATCAGCCCCAGCATTTT. This encodes CASSQNRGGNQPQHF.

The chain has TRBV5-1 and TRBJ2-3; 7 bases are a match to TRBD2. Looked up from germline, CDR1 is SGHRS and CDR2 is YFSETQ. V was pared by 4 bases and J by 2 bases, with 7 bases of the junction left unmatched. This CDR3 contains 15 residues. DNA for the CDR3: TGCGCCAGCAGCAACCCCAGCGGGGACACAGATACGCAGTATTTT. It translates to CASSNPSGDTDTQYF.

This clone was picked up a small number of times. The chain uses TRBV6-5 and TRBJ2-3, with TRBD1 matching over 9 bases. The germline V gene has CDR1 MNHEY and CDR2 SVGAGI. The CDR3 runs 15 residues. With V trimmed by 2 bases and J by 7 bases, 7 bases remained unmatched. CDR3: CASSYPGQGTNTQYF. The CDR3 nucleotides are TGTGCCAGCAGTTACCCAGGACAGGGGACAAATACGCAGTATTTT.

This clone was observed a few times. This chain links TRBV18 with TRBJ2-7, with TRBD2 matching 10 bases. This CDR3 is 13 amino acids long. V was pared by 3 bases and J by 6 bases, with 2 bases of the junction left unmatched. Germline V gene sequence: CDR1 KGHSH, CDR2 LQKENI. CDR3 region: CASSPGLAFEQYF. CDR3 sequence (DNA): TGTGCCAGCTCACCGGGACTAGCGTTCGAGCAGTACTTC.

This clone was detected only a few times. The chain recombines TRBV18 with TRBJ2-1; 12 bases line up with TRBD2. Germline V gene data show CDR1 as KGHSH and CDR2 as LQKENI. The CDR3 totals 16 residues. The ends lost 1 base at V and 3 bases at J; junction bases unmatched: 1. CDR3 DNA sequence: TGTGCCAGCTCACCACGACTAGCGGGGGACTACAATGAGCAGTTCTTC. It specifies CASSPRLAGDYNEQFF.

This clone was seen only a few times. The V gene is TRBV2, the J gene TRBJ2-6; D might be TRBD1 (6 bases). Germline V lookup: CDR1 SNHLY, CDR2 FYNNEI. V was trimmed by 0 bases and J by 15 bases, leaving 9 bases between them. This CDR3 is built from 12 residues. Here the CDR3 reads CASSEALGGLTF. DNA of the CDR3: TGTGCCAGCAGTGAAGCCTTAGGGGGCCTGACTTTC.

This clone was seen more than once but under ten times. The chain employs TRBV15 and TRBJ2-5, with D unclear. V lost 2 bases to trimming and J lost 1 base, with 5 bases between them. CDR1 LNHNV and CDR2 YYDKDF come from the germline V gene (reference sequence). This CDR3 has 13 amino acids. Here the CDR3 reads CATSRQLQETQYF. DNA for the CDR3: TGTGCCACCAGCAGACAGCTCCAAGAGACCCAGTACTTC.

This clone was detected ten times or more. J is TRBJ1-5 and V is TRBV30; D is undetermined. Between the trimmed V and J ends, which lost 3 bases and 7 bases, there was a span of 13 bases. The CDR3 is 13 residues long. Germline values: CDR1 GTSNPN, CDR2 SVGIG (reference sequence). The CDR3 sequence is CAWSGVGRQPQHF. CDR3 nucleotide sequence: TGTGCCTGGAGCGGAGTCGGCCGGCAGCCCCAGCATTTT.

This clone was observed many times. The same CDR3 can be traced to other DNA sequences in this sample. The V gene is TRBV9, the J gene TRBJ2-3; unclear D gene. Germline CDR1 SGDLS, CDR2 YYNGEE. The CDR3 loop spans 13 amino acids. V lost 2 bases and J lost 4, with 8 bases in between. This chain's CDR3 is CASSVASPDTQYF. The CDR3 nucleotides read TGTGCCAGCAGCGTGGCTTCGCCAGATACGCAGTATTTT.

The chain employs TRBV6-1 and TRBJ2-4; 7 bases line up with TRBD2. The junction had 2 bases not matched to a gene; V was cut back by 6 bases and J by 3 bases. Germline V gene sequence: CDR1 MNHNS, CDR2 SASEGT. The CDR3 consists of 13 residues. CDR3 sequence: CASSGLVKNIQYF. The CDR3 coding sequence is TGTGCCAGCAGCGGACTAGTCAAAAACATTCAGTACTTC.

This clone was detected a few times. V and J are TRBV2 and TRBJ2-2; the match to TRBD2 covers 9 bases. V lost 7 bases, J lost 3 bases, and 3 bases stayed unmatched. The CDR3 has 14 amino acids. Germline loops: CDR1 SNHLY, CDR2 FYNNEI. The CDR3 here is CASTSGRYTGELFF. The CDR3 DNA reads as TGTGCCAGCACCAGCGGGAGGTACACCGGGGAGCTGTTTTTT.

In this sample, this clone turned up a few times. The J gene is TRBJ1-1, the V gene TRBV6-5, with D tentatively TRBD1 (6 bases). Germline CDR1 reads MNHEY; CDR2 reads SVGAGI. V was shortened by 6 bases and J by 0 bases, with 8 bases between the two germline ends. This CDR3 has 13 amino acids. CDR3 loop: CASSRQVNTEAFF. The DNA of the CDR3 is TGTGCCAGCAGCCGACAGGTGAACACTGAAGCTTTCTTT.

As to this clone: This sample also contains other DNA sequences that code for the same CDR3. The V call is TRBV7-2, the J call TRBJ2-3, with unresolved D. The CDR3 extends over 13 amino acids. Trimming took 4 bases from V and 2 from J, leaving 7 bases between them. Per the germline V gene, CDR1 is SGHTA and CDR2 is FQGNSA. CDR3 region: CASSSGSTDTQYF. CDR3 bases: TGTGCCAGCAGCTCCGGGTCCACAGATACGCAGTATTTT.

This clone has a handful of counts. This sequence joins TRBV7-6 and TRBJ1-5; D is unclear. V was trimmed by 6 bases and J by 1 base, leaving 10 bases between them. The length of the CDR3 is 14 residues. Germline V lookup: CDR1 SGHVS, CDR2 FNYEAQ. The CDR3 sequence is CASSLAASNQPQHF. The CDR3 coding sequence is TGTGCCAGCAGTCTAGCGGCCAGCAATCAGCCCCAGCATTTT. Full variable domain (rest looked up from reference TRBV7-6 and TRBJ1-5): GAGVSQSPRYKVTKRGQDVALRCDPISGHVSLYWYRQALGQGPEFLTYFNYEAQQDKSGLPNDRFSAERPEGSISTLTIQRTEQRDSAMYRCASSLAASNQPQHFGDGTRLSIL.

This clone was picked up a small number of times. The CDR3 region has the DNA TGTGCCTGGAGTCATTCCACCGGGGAGCTGTTTTTT. This encodes CAWSHSTGELFF. V gene TRBV30 combines with J gene TRBJ2-2, with D unresolved. CDR1 and CDR2 from the germline V gene are GTSNPN and SVGIG (reference sequence). There are 12 residues in the CDR3. Trimming shortened V by 2 bases and J by 4 bases, and 5 bases separated the two germline ends.

The CDR3 DNA reads TGTGCCAGCAGCCTACAGGCATCGTCCCACGAGCAGTACTTC. Translated, it gives CASSLQASSHEQYF. The V call is TRBV11-2, the J call TRBJ2-7, with D tentatively TRBD1 (5 bases). CDR1 and CDR2 (germline): SGHAT, FQNNGV. The CDR3 sequence is 14 residues long. Trimming cost V 5 bases and J 5 bases, with 16 bases left between them.

The rearrangement joins TRBV9 to TRBJ1-6; D is uncertain. Deletions cut 4 bases from V and 5 bases from J, with 13 bases between. Germline CDR1 SGDLS, CDR2 YYNGEE. This CDR3 has 15 residues. CDR3 bases: TGTGCCAGCAGCCCCCGCCCTGGGGATAATTCACCCCTCCACTTT. Its protein product is CASSPRPGDNSPLHF.

The rearrangement uses TRBV29-1 and TRBJ2-1; unclear D gene. V was pared by 3 bases and J by 4 bases, with 4 bases between. The CDR3 has 11 residues. Germline CDR1 is SQVTM and CDR2 is ANQGSEA. CDR3 nucleotide sequence: TGCAGCGTTGAGGGATACAATGAGCAGTTCTTC. This sequence encodes CSVEGYNEQFF.

The gene calls are TRBV2 and TRBJ1-4; 8 nucleotides align to TRBD1. Germline values: CDR1 SNHLY, CDR2 FYNNEI. The CDR3 totals 13 residues. V lost 7 bases and J lost 10; bases outside the gene matches: 8. The CDR3 spells CASTATGDGKLFF. The DNA of the CDR3 is TGTGCCAGCACGGCGACAGGGGACGGAAAACTGTTTTTT.

The rearrangement uses TRBV28 and TRBJ1-5; maybe TRBD1 (5 bases). Germline CDR1 is MDHEN and CDR2 is SYDVKM. V lost 5 bases and J 1 base, leaving 12 bases between the germline ends. The CDR3 is made up of 15 amino acids. CDR3 region: CASSPLGESNQPQHF. The DNA for the CDR3 is TGTGCCAGCAGTCCGTTGGGGGAGAGCAATCAGCCCCAGCATTTT. Combining the CDR3 with reference TRBV28 and TRBJ1-5 gives the whole variable domain DVKVTQSSRYLVKRTGEKVFLECVQDMDHENMFWYRQDPGLGLRLIYFSYDVKMKEKGDIPEGYSVSREKKERFSLILESASTNQTSMYLCASSPLGESNQPQHFGDGTRLSIL.

The gene calls are TRBV19 and TRBJ2-7; D is ambiguous. The CDR3 sequence is 11 residues long. Trimming took off 1 base at V and 6 bases at J, with 4 bases between the two ends. CDR1 and CDR2 (germline): LNHDA, SQIVND (reference sequence). CDR3 amino acids: CASSIGTEQYF. DNA of the CDR3: TGTGCCAGTAGTATAGGTACCGAGCAGTACTTC.

This rearrangement joins TRBV10-3 to TRBJ1-2; 7 bases match TRBD1. CDR3 length equals 13 residues. Germline V gene data show CDR1 as ENHRY and CDR2 as SYGVKD. Trimming cost V 2 bases and J 6 bases; bases outside gene matches: 3. CDR3: CAISETGDHGYTF. The CDR3 DNA is TGTGCCATCAGTGAGACAGGGGATCATGGCTACACCTTC.

About this clone itself: The junction shows a germline mismatch at one end, possibly a read error. V usage is TRBV7-7 and J usage is TRBJ2-5; D assignment may be TRBD1 or TRBD2 (5 bases each). Germline V lookup: CDR1 SSHAT, CDR2 FNYEAQ (reference sequence). The CDR3 is made up of 14 amino acids. CDR3 nucleotides: TGTGCTAGCAGCTTAGCGAGAGGGGAGAAGACCCAGTACTTC. This encodes CASSLARGEKTQYF.

This clone was observed a few times. V usage is TRBV9 and J usage is TRBJ2-2; D not resolved. Germline V gene sequence: CDR1 SGDLS, CDR2 YYNGEE. V was pared by 0 bases and J by 6 bases, with 15 bases between. CDR3 length: 16 residues. CDR3 DNA sequence: TGTGCCAGCAGCGTAGGCCCGGAGCCTGCCCCCGGGGAGCTGTTTTTT. Protein sequence: CASSVGPEPAPGELFF.

The gene calls are TRBV29-1 and TRBJ1-1; D is undetermined. The CDR3 extends over 16 amino acids. The germline V and J ends were trimmed by 5 bases and 3 bases, with 22 bases remaining between them. Germline CDR1 SQVTM, CDR2 ANQGSEA. In DNA form, the CDR3 reads TGCAGCGTTCTACCCCACAGTAGGGCCCGGGACACTGAAGCTTTCTTT. This sequence encodes CSVLPHSRARDTEAFF.

This clone was seen at least ten times. The chain is built from TRBV30 and TRBJ2-7; 9 bases align to TRBD2. CDR1 and CDR2 (germline): GTSNPN, SVGIG (reference sequence). CDR3 length: 13 amino acids. Germline trimming cut 3 bases from V and 6 bases from J; bases unmatched to any gene: 6. The CDR3: CAWSQGLALEQYF. The CDR3 coding sequence is TGTGCCTGGAGCCAGGGACTAGCCCTCGAGCAGTACTTC. The whole variable domain, remainder taken from reference TRBV30 and TRBJ2-7, is SQTIHQWPATLVQPVGSPLSLECTVEGTSNPNLYWYRQAAGRGLQLLFYSVGIGQISSEVPQNLSASRPQDRQFILSSKKLLLSDSGFYLCAWSQGLALEQYFGPGTRLTVT.

In this sample, this clone turned up a few times. This chain links TRBV29-1 with TRBJ2-5; D remains unclear. The length of the CDR3 is 16 residues. V was shortened by 2 bases and J by 2 bases, with 18 bases between the two germline ends. Looked up from germline, CDR1 is SQVTM and CDR2 is ANQGSEA. This CDR3 is CSVEIMVGLGQETQYF. CDR3 DNA: TGCAGCGTTGAAATTATGGTTGGGTTGGGACAAGAGACCCAGTACTTC.

The genes are TRBV6-5 and TRBJ2-3; D uncertain. Germline V gene lookup returns CDR1 MNHEY and CDR2 SVGAGI. The CDR3 is 14 residues long. Trimming removed 8 bases at V and 0 bases at J, with 12 bases between. The CDR3 here is CASEVPSSTDTQYF. Written as DNA, the CDR3 is TGTGCCAGCGAGGTCCCGTCGAGCACAGATACGCAGTATTTT.